This paragraph reports one TCR beta chain. Frequency classes this clonotype as medium-sized (0.01 to 0.1%); no count is given. There is no known antigen for this receptor. These data originate in a study of CD8 T cells in cerebrospinal fluid in Alzheimer's disease (dated by TCRdb to 2020 to 2022). As for the study more broadly: The study assessed CSF T cell clonal expansion with two single-cell approaches: plate-based nested PCR sequencing and droplet-based sequencing. The study tested whether clonally expanded T cells were present in cerebrospinal fluid from healthy elderly individuals and from patients with neurodegenerative disease. CSF gene-expression analysis, which included Parkinson's disease patients, covered about two dozen samples in total. In the droplet-based CSF analysis comparing patients with controls, there were about nine healthy controls (10,876 cells) and about nine patients with MCI or Alzheimer's disease (just over 10,000 cells). What the authors observed across the whole study: Only samples with detectable clones went into the overall clonality comparison: around eleven healthy, 5 MCI, 5 AD, and 6 PD. In pooled data, a highly expanded clone (at least 3% of TCRs) occurred in 1 of 10 healthy subjects versus 4 of 6 Alzheimer's patients. The EBV-specific clones were neither the most highly expanded clones nor enriched among patients. The authors cautioned that detecting EBV-specific TCRs in CSF does not establish a causal link between EBV and Alzheimer's disease. In patients with MCI or Alzheimer's disease, the biggest CSF clone accounted for a larger percentage of TCRs than in controls.

Libraries were made using 10x single-cell sequencing. CSF cells were profiled with 10X Genomics single-cell V(D)J and 5' gene-expression libraries. An Illumina NextSeq550 was used to sequence CSF single-cell TCR libraries. Turning to the authors' computational methods: V(D)J reads were aligned to the vdj-GRCh38 alts ensemble 2.0.0 reference and processed with the Cell Ranger vdj pipeline. Clonotypes were defined as cell barcodes sharing the same set of productive CDR3 nucleotide sequences. To link clonality with transcriptional profiles, clonotype information was added to the Seurat v3.0 gene-expression metadata. CSF cells with more than 1,800 genes, more than 7,500 UMIs or more than 10% mitochondrial reads were excluded. To identify TCRs with known antigen specificity, CDR3-beta sequences were compared against VDJdb. Clone sharing was examined by network analysis using the R package qgraph, in which only TCRs with complete alpha and beta chains were included. Once TCRdb had reprocessed the reads, it stored one entry per CDR3 protein sequence and supplied no DNA. TCRdb, not the authors, supplied the V and J calls. For this sample, the table gives 1,500 or so distinct CDR3 sequences. Clones ranked in the top ten supply about 6% of the sample.

Acute infectious disease was absent in all participants, and all participants were in good physical condition. Neurodegeneration in patients was confirmed using biomarkers including neurofilament, amyloid-beta and tau. For droplet-based sequencing, live CSF cells were sorted using a live/dead marker. CSF was obtained by lumbar puncture, and immune cells were pelleted by centrifugation at 300g. Each CSF sample was checked for red blood cells, and any sample showing blood contamination was excluded. CSF cells were cryopreserved by placing the cells in freezing medium, freezing the cells overnight at -80 degrees C, and then storing the cells in liquid nitrogen. Before analysis, CSF samples had been stored for less than seven months. CDR1 and CDR2 were assigned from the germline V gene as SGDLS and YYNGEE. From the cysteine through the phenylalanine, the CDR3 covers 11 amino acids. No DNA appears here.

The V and J segments used are TRBV9 and TRBJ1-1. The receptor comes from a human donor with Alzheimer's disease. Sequenced sample: cerebrospinal fluid. CDR3 reads: CASSVFPEAFF.